This T cell receptor (beta chain) emerged from a study of CD8 T cells in ankylosing spondylitis. General study results and limits: A TCR beta motif of about eight highly homologous variants appeared characteristic of ankylosing spondylitis blood.

This clonotype was recorded at least ten times. The antigen is unknown. A quantitative 5'-RACE method, one with molecular barcodes, was used to make TCR beta libraries. MiXCR was run by TCRdb on the 5' RACE reads, yielding one entry per CDR3 protein. Altogether about 36,000 distinct CDR3 sequences are present, 6% being singletons, with the ten largest covering roughly 12%. Germline V gives CDR1 SGHRS, CDR2 YFSETQ. The CDR3 is 13 amino acids. The V gene lost 0 bases and the J gene lost 4 bases, with 8 bases spanning the gap. The chain carries TRBV5-1 and TRBJ2-7, with D possibly TRBD2 on 6 matching bases. The specimen was blood, either unsorted or a sorted T cell fraction (not recorded which). The sequence was obtained from a male donor with ankylosing spondylitis or in good health (not recorded which). DNA of the CDR3: TGCGCCAGCAGCTTGGCCCGGGAGTACGAGCAGTACTTC. Translation: CASSLAREYEQYF.